A single sample is the source of the 25 T cell receptor beta chains below, sequenced in a study of blood T cell repertoires in COVID-19. Clones were read by immunoSEQ multiplex PCR, and TCRdb kept only the in-frame ones, dropping some. The table includes about 500,000 clones, less than 90% detected once. The specimen sequenced was peripheral blood. The source of these receptors is a woman in her forties or fifties with COVID-19, enrolled during active disease.

The chain uses TRBV18 and TRBJ2-1; D perhaps matches TRBD2 (5 bases). V was clipped by 2 bases and J by 4 bases, with 12 bases between them. The germline V gene encodes CDR1 KGHSH and CDR2 LQKENI. The CDR3 totals 15 residues. CDR3 DNA: TGTGCCAGCTCACCATTAAGCGGCACATACAATGAGCAGTTCTTC. This translates into CASSPLSGTYNEQFF.

The chain recombines TRBV7-9 with TRBJ2-3, with 7 bases lining up with TRBD1. The CDR3 totals 14 residues. V dropped 0 bases and J dropped 5; count of bases not matched to a gene: 2. Germline V CDR1 and CDR2: SEHNR, FQNEAQ (reference sequence). The CDR3, as DNA: TGTGCCAGCAGCTTAGCAGGGGACAGAGATACGCAGTATTTT. It codes for CASSLAGDRDTQYF.

The chain links TRBV9 to TRBJ2-6; D possibly corresponds to TRBD2 (5 bases). The CDR3 loop spans 15 amino acids. V dropped 4 bases and J dropped 4 bases, with 12 bases sitting between them. The germline V gene has CDR1 SGDLS and CDR2 YYNGEE. The CDR3 spells CASSSRGSGANVLTF. The CDR3 bases are TGTGCCAGCAGCTCGCGAGGGTCCGGGGCCAACGTCCTGACTTTC.

This sequence joins TRBV27 and TRBJ2-2; D not certain. The germline gives CDR1 MNHEY, CDR2 SMNVEV (reference sequence). The V end lost 5 bases, the J end lost 7 bases, and 11 bases lay between the germline ends. This CDR3 is 13 amino acids long. Written as DNA, the CDR3 is TGTGCCAGCAGTCCCCCGACGGGCGGGGAGCTGTTTTTT. Translating it yields CASSPPTGGELFF.

The chain uses TRBV3-1 (or the pseudogene TRBV3-2) and TRBJ2-3; maybe TRBD1 (5 bases). Trimming took 1 base from V and 11 from J, leaving 13 bases between them. The CDR3 contains 13 residues. CDR1 LGHDT and CDR2 YNNKEL come from the germline V gene (reference sequence). The CDR3 DNA sequence: TGTGCCAGCAGCCAAGGGGGCCCCCGTGGGCAGTATTTT. Translated: CASSQGGPRGQYF.

CDR3 sequence: CAISEPQTGGRTEAFF. The CDR3 DNA is TGTGCCATCAGTGAGCCCCAGACGGGGGGGAGGACTGAAGCTTTCTTT. This rearrangement joins TRBV10-3 to TRBJ1-1, with TRBD1 as a possible D gene (5 bases). Germline V gives CDR1 ENHRY, CDR2 SYGVKD. V was clipped by 2 bases and J by 5 bases, with 18 bases between them. The CDR3 length is 16 residues.

The rearrangement links TRBV11-2 to TRBJ2-7; D might be TRBD1 (8 bases). V lost 2 bases, J lost 2 bases, and 19 bases lay in between. The CDR3 covers 17 residues. The germline gives CDR1 SGHAT, CDR2 FQNNGV. CDR3 residues: CASSLLAGAGGAYEQYF. The CDR3 region has the DNA TGTGCCAGCAGCTTATTGGCGGGGGCAGGGGGCGCCTACGAGCAGTACTTC.

This chain joins TRBV6-5 and TRBJ1-2; TRBD1 might be the D (6 bases). Trimming removed 6 bases from V and 3 bases from J, with 11 bases in between. This CDR3 is 13 amino acids long. Germline lookup yields CDR1 MNHEY and CDR2 SVGAGI. The chain's CDR3 is CASSGDIDYGYTF. The CDR3 coding sequence is TGTGCCAGCAGCGGGGACATCGACTATGGCTACACCTTC.

The table lists this clone with a count of one. V gene TRBV3-1 (or the pseudogene TRBV3-2) combines with J gene TRBJ1-1; no clear D. CDR1 LGHDT and CDR2 YNNKEL come from the germline V gene (reference sequence). V shed 3 bases and J shed 5 bases, with 10 bases lying between them. The CDR3 is made up of 13 amino acids. The CDR3 nucleotides are TGTGCCAGCAGCCAGACATCGGGGACTGAAGCTTTCTTT. As protein: CASSQTSGTEAFF.

This sequence joins TRBV4-2 and TRBJ1-2; D is perhaps TRBD1 (5 bases). V lost 3 bases and J 7 bases, leaving 21 bases between the germline ends. This CDR3 is built from 16 residues. Per the germline V gene, CDR1 is LGHNA and CDR2 is YNFKEQ. The CDR3 region has the DNA TGTGCCAGCAGCCACCTCGGTGACTCCCCGGGGGGTGGCTACACCTTC. This sequence encodes CASSHLGDSPGGGYTF.

This clone has just a few counts. The chain joins TRBV12-5 to TRBJ1-6, with 8 nucleotides matching TRBD1. The CDR3 covers 14 residues. The germline V gene encodes CDR1 LGHNT and CDR2 FRNRAP. J gave up 7 bases and V 5 bases, and 4 bases lay outside the gene matches. The CDR3 nucleotides read TGTGCTAGTGGTCCGGGACAGGCGAATTCACCCCTCCACTTT. Protein product: CASGPGQANSPLHF.

The genes are TRBV7-2 and TRBJ1-6; D ambiguous. The CDR3 runs to 16 residues. Germline CDR1 reads SGHTA; CDR2 reads FQGNSA. V lost 2 bases and J lost 7, with 15 bases in between. CDR3 residues: CASSLYPLIGNSPLHF. The CDR3 DNA is TGTGCCAGCAGCTTATACCCCCTTATCGGGAATTCACCCCTCCACTTT. The full variable domain, rest sourced from reference TRBV7-2 and TRBJ1-6, is GAGVSQSPSNKVTEKGKDVELRCDPISGHTALYWYRQSLGQGLEFLIYFQGNSAPDKSGLPSDRFSAERTGGSVSTLTIQRTQQEDSAVYLCASSLYPLIGNSPLHFGNGTRLTVT.

This chain connects TRBV19 to TRBJ1-1; D uncertain. V dropped 0 bases and J dropped 0 bases, with 5 bases sitting between them. The CDR3 has 14 amino acids. CDR1 LNHDA and CDR2 SQIVND come from the germline V gene (reference sequence). The CDR3 here is CASSIDLLNTEAFF. The CDR3 DNA reads TGTGCCAGTAGTATAGATCTGTTGAACACTGAAGCTTTCTTT.

In this sample, this clone turned up once. The chain couples TRBV9 to TRBJ1-5; 7 bases match TRBD1. Per germline, CDR1 SGDLS and CDR2 YYNGEE. V gave up 3 bases and J gave up 3 bases; unmatched junction bases: 6. The CDR3 extends over 15 amino acids. This CDR3 reads CASSAHTGDNQPQHF. CDR3 DNA sequence: TGTGCCAGCAGCGCTCATACAGGGGACAATCAGCCCCAGCATTTT.

The J gene is TRBJ2-7, the V gene TRBV27, with D perhaps matching TRBD2 (5 bases). Looked up from germline, CDR1 is MNHEY and CDR2 is SMNVEV (reference sequence). The length of the CDR3 is 13 residues. The V and J ends lost 6 bases and 2 bases respectively, with 11 bases between them. DNA for the CDR3: TGTGCCAGCAGCTGGACTCAAACCTACGAGCAGTACTTC. Translation: CASSWTQTYEQYF.

The chain combines TRBV3-1 (or the pseudogene TRBV3-2) with TRBJ1-1, with D hard to call. This CDR3 contains 14 residues. Germline loops: CDR1 LGHDT, CDR2 YNNKEL (reference sequence). Trimming pared 3 bases from V and 7 bases from J, leaving 15 bases between. The CDR3 sequence: CASSQPGRSGEAFF. The CDR3 nucleotides are TGTGCCAGCAGCCAGCCGGGAAGAAGTGGTGAAGCTTTCTTT.

This chain uses TRBV5-1 with TRBJ2-2, with a possible D match to TRBD1 (7 bases). Trimming left V 4 bases short and J 7 bases short, with 17 bases between. The CDR3 consists of 15 residues. Germline-derived CDR1 and CDR2 are SGHRS and YFSETQ. The CDR3 DNA reads as TGCGCCAGCAGCATCGGAGGGGGCGCTGGCGGGGAGCTGTTTTTT. Its translation is CASSIGGGAGGELFF.

The chain combines TRBV7-8 with TRBJ1-5, with D unresolved. This CDR3 has 14 amino acids. The germline V gene has CDR1 SGHVS and CDR2 FQNEAQ. V dropped 5 bases and J dropped 0 bases, with 8 bases sitting between them. The CDR3 DNA follows: TGTGCCAGCAGCCTCAGGTATAGCAATCAGCCCCAGCATTTT. Translation: CASSLRYSNQPQHF.

This rearrangement joins TRBV4-2 to TRBJ1-2, with D possibly TRBD1 on 6 matching bases. Germline lookup yields CDR1 LGHNA and CDR2 YNFKEQ. The V gene lost 0 bases and the J gene lost 6 bases, with 11 bases spanning the gap. CDR3 length: 14 residues. The CDR3 DNA sequence: TGTGCCAGCAGCCAAGACAGGACAGCCGATGGCTACACCTTC. Its protein product is CASSQDRTADGYTF.

J is TRBJ2-7 and V is TRBV14; 11 bases are shared with TRBD1. CDR3 length: 15 residues. V shed 4 bases, J shed 5 bases, and the junction held 7 bases outside the gene matches. The germline CDR1 and CDR2 sequences are SGHDN and FVKESK. CDR3 residues: CASSRRTGGIHEQYF. CDR3 bases: TGTGCCAGCAGCCGCCGGACAGGGGGCATCCACGAGCAGTACTTC.

As DNA, the CDR3 is TGTGCCAGCAGCGTAGCGTGGGCACAGTGTTGGGCTTTCTTT. Encoded protein: CASSVAWAQCWAFF. The chain couples TRBV9 to TRBJ1-1; no reliable D call. This CDR3 has 14 residues. Germline CDR1 and CDR2: SGDLS and YYNGEE. Trimming left V 0 bases short and J 11 bases short, with 17 bases between.

This chain uses TRBV7-3 with TRBJ2-3; D call uncertain. The length of the CDR3 is 12 residues. Germline values: CDR1 SGHTA, CDR2 FQGTGA. V was trimmed by 2 bases and J by 4 bases, leaving 4 bases between them. The CDR3 DNA reads TGTGCCAGCAGCTTACCGGCAGATACGCAGTATTTT. It translates to CASSLPADTQYF.

The CDR3 region has the DNA TGCGCCAGCAGCCCGAACATAGCGGAGAGGACAGATACGCAGTATTTT. It is translated as CASSPNIAERTDTQYF. The chain employs TRBV5-1 and TRBJ2-3; D is perhaps TRBD2 (6 bases). There are 16 residues in the CDR3. V was pared by 4 bases and J by 3 bases, with 18 bases between. Germline V gene sequence: CDR1 SGHRS, CDR2 YFSETQ.

The chain couples TRBV5-1 to TRBJ1-1, with D possibly being TRBD1 (6 bases). There are 15 residues in the CDR3. CDR1 SGHRS and CDR2 YFSETQ come from the germline V gene. V lost 3 bases to trimming and J lost 1 base, with 13 bases between them. The CDR3 sequence: CASSSGGGENTEAFF. The CDR3 coding sequence is TGCGCCAGCAGCTCGGGGGGCGGGGAGAACACTGAAGCTTTCTTT. The full variable domain, rest sourced from reference TRBV5-1 and TRBJ1-1, is KAGVTQTPRYLIKTRGQQVTLSCSPISGHRSVSWYQQTPGQGLQFLFEYFSETQRNKGNFPGRFSGRQFSNSRSEMNVSTLELGDSALYLCASSSGGGENTEAFFGQGTRLTVV.

V gene TRBV24-1 combines with J gene TRBJ1-2; D is undetermined. Trimming stripped 5 bases from V and 2 bases from J, with 8 bases between. This CDR3 has 13 amino acids. Germline CDR1 reads KGHDR; CDR2 reads SFDVKD. The CDR3 here is CATSGSGNYGYTF. The CDR3 DNA follows: TGTGCCACCAGTGGGTCCGGGAACTATGGCTACACCTTC.